These T cell receptor beta chains were read from a single sample in a study of blood T cell repertoires in COVID-19. This table comes from immunoSEQ multiplex PCR, and its TCRdb copy is limited to in-frame clones, with some not included. The sample yields 200,000 to 250,000 clones, 82% seen once. What was sequenced was PBMCs or T cells enriched from blood (not recorded which). The receptors stem from a woman aged 60-75 years who had recovered from COVID-19. CDR3s leave out the opening cysteine and the closing phenylalanine or tryptophan. The size entry is marked missing in some rows and otherwise reads once, few, many or a size class.

CDR3aa: ASSPSDRSSDSPLH
v_gene: TRBV19
abundance: -

CDR3aa: AISENRENTEAF
v_gene: TRBV10-3
abundance: -

CDR3aa: ASSSTGDGEKLF
v_gene: TRBV5-1
abundance: -

CDR3aa: ASSSQASGSTDTQY
v_gene: TRBV7-2
abundance: -

CDR3aa: ASSAEAISSTDTQY
v_gene: TRBV5-1
abundance: -

CDR3aa: ASSGLAGSGTEQF
v_gene: TRBV9
abundance: -

CDR3aa: ASSNKLAGTETQY
v_gene: TRBV7-6
abundance: -

CDR3aa: ATRRENNEKLF
v_gene: TRBV12-3/TRBV12-4
abundance: -

CDR3aa: ASSPYLGPEAF
v_gene: TRBV7-2
abundance: few

CDR3aa: ASRGQGAYEQY
v_gene: TRBV6-5
abundance: -

CDR3aa: ASSEAPGQMNTEAF
v_gene: TRBV2
abundance: -

CDR3aa: ASSALSEQY
v_gene: TRBV2
abundance: -

CDR3aa: ASSRVRDNRDEQY
v_gene: TRBV7-8
abundance: -

CDR3aa: ASSSPLGERSEQF
v_gene: TRBV7-6
abundance: -

CDR3aa: ASSLSPGRADTEAF
v_gene: TRBV27
abundance: -

CDR3aa: ASSELGQGVETQY
v_gene: TRBV2
abundance: -

CDR3aa: ASGPFQGWSPLH
v_gene: TRBV6-5
abundance: -

CDR3aa: ASSFSGAEAF
v_gene: TRBV11-2
abundance: -

CDR3aa: ATSSEKRGPRTDTQY
v_gene: TRBV15
abundance: -

CDR3aa: ASSQGLPEAF
v_gene: TRBV18
abundance: -

CDR3aa: ATSRERDQPQH
v_gene: TRBV15
abundance: -

CDR3aa: ASSLVRGNEQF
v_gene: TRBV7-9
abundance: -

CDR3aa: ASSSDLRETSSTDTQY
v_gene: TRBV5-6
abundance: -

CDR3aa: AASRGVNQPQH
v_gene: TRBV2
abundance: -